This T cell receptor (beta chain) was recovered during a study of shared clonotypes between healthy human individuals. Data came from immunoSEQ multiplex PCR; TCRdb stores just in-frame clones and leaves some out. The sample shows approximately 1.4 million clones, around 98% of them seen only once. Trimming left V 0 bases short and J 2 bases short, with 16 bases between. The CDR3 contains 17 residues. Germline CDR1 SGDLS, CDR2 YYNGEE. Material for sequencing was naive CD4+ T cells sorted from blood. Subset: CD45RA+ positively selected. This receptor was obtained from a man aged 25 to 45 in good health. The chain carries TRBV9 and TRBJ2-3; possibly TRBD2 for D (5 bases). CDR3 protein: CASSVALTGKFTDTQYF. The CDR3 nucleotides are TGTGCCAGCAGCGTAGCGTTGACGGGGAAATTCACAGATACGCAGTATTTT.